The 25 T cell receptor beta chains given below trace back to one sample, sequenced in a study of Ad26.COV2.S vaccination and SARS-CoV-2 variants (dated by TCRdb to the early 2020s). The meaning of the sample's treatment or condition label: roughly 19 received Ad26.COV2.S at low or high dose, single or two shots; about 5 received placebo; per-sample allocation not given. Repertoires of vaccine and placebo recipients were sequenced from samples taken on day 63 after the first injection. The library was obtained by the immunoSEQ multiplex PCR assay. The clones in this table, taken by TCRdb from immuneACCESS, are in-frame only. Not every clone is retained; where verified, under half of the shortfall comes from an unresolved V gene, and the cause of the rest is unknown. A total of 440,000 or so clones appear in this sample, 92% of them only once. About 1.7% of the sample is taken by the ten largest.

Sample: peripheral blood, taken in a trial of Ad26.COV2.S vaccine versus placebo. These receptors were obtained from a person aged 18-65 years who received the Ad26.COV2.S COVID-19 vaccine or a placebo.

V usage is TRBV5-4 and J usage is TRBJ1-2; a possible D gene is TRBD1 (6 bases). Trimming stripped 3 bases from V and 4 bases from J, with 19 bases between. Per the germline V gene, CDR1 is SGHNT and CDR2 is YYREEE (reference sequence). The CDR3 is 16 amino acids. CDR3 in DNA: TGTGCCAGCAGCTCGGCGGAGGGGGTTATTTCCTATGGCTACACCTTC. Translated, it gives CASSSAEGVISYGYTF.

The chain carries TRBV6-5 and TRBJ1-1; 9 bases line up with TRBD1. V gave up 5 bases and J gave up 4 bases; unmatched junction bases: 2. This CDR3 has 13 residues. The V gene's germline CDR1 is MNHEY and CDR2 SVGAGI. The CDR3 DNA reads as TGTGCCAGCAGTCACAGGGGGCTCACTGAAGCTTTCTTT. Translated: CASSHRGLTEAFF.

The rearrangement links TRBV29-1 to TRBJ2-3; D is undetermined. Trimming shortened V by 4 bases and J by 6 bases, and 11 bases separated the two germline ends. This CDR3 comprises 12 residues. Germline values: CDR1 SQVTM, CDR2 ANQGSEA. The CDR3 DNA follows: TGCAGCGTTGCTTACCTCAGCGATACGCAGTATTTT. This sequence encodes CSVAYLSDTQYF.

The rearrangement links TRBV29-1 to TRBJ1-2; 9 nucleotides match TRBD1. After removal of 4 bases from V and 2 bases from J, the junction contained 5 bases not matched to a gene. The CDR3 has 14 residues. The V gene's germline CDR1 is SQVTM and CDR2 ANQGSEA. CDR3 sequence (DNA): TGCAGCGTTGGGGACAGGGCGGGGAACTATGGCTACACCTTC. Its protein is CSVGDRAGNYGYTF. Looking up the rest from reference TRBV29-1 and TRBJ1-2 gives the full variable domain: SAVISQKPSRDICQRGTSLTIQCQVDSQVTMMFWYRQQPGQSLTLIATANQGSEATYESGFVIDKFPISRPNLTFSTLTVSNMSPEDSSIYLCSVGDRAGNYGYTFGSGTRLTVV.

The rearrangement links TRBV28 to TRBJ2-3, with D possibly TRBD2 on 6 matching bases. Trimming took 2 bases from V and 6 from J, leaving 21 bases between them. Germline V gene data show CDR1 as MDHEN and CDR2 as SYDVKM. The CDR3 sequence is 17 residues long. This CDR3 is CASSLTRLVHSGDTQYF. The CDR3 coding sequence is TGTGCCAGCAGTTTAACGAGACTAGTTCATAGTGGTGATACGCAGTATTTT.

In nucleotides, the CDR3 is TGTGCCAGCACCCGACTAGCGGGGGGGCCCGGGGAAGATACGCAGTATTTT. It codes for CASTRLAGGPGEDTQYF. The genes are TRBV11-2 and TRBJ2-3, with 14 positions matching TRBD2. The length of the CDR3 is 17 residues. Losses at the gene ends were 7 bases for V and 5 bases for J; bases not matched to a gene: 11. The germline CDR1 and CDR2 sequences are SGHAT and FQNNGV.

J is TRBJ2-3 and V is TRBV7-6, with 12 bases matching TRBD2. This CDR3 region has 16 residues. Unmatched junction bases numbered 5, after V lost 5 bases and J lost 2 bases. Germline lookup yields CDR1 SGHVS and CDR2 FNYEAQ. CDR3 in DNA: TGTGCCAGCAGCGAGAGACTAGCGGGGGCCACAGATACGCAGTATTTT. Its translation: CASSERLAGATDTQYF.

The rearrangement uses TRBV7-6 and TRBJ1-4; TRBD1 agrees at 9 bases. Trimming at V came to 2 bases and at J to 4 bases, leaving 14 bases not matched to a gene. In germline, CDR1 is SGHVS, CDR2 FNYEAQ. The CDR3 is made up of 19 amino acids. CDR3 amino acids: CASSLSQGTGLRINEKLFF. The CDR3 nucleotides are TGTGCCAGCAGCTTAAGTCAAGGGACAGGGTTGCGGATTAATGAAAAACTGTTTTTT.

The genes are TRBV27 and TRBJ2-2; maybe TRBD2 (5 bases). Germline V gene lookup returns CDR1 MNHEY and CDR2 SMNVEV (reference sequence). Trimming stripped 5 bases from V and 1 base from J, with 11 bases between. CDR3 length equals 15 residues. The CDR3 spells CASSPGLLNTGELFF. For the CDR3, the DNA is TGTGCCAGCAGTCCCGGACTCTTGAACACCGGGGAGCTGTTTTTT.

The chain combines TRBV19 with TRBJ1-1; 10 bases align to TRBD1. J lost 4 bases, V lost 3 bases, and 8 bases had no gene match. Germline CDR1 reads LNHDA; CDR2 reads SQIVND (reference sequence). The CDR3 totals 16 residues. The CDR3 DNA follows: TGTGCCAGTAGTATGGGGACAGGGGCATTTGCCACTGAAGCTTTCTTT. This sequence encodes CASSMGTGAFATEAFF.

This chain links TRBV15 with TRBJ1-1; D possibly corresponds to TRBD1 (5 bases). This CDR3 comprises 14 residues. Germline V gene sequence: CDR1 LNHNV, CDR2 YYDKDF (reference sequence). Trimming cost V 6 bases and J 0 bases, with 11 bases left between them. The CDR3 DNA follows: TGTGCCACCAGGGGGGACTTCATGAACACTGAAGCTTTCTTT. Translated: CATRGDFMNTEAFF.

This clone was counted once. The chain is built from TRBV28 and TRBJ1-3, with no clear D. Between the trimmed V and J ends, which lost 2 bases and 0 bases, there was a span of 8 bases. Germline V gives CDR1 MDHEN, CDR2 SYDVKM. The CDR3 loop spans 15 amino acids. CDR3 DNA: TGTGCCAGCAGTTTACCGGGGAGCTCTGGAAACACCATATATTTT. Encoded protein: CASSLPGSSGNTIYF.

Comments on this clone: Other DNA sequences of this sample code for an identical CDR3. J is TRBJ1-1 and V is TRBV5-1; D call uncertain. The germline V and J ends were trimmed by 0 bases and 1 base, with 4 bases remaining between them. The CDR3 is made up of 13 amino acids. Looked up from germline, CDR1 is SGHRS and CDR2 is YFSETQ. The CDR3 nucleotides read TGCGCCAGCAGCTTGGGCAGGAACACTGAAGCTTTCTTT. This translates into CASSLGRNTEAFF.

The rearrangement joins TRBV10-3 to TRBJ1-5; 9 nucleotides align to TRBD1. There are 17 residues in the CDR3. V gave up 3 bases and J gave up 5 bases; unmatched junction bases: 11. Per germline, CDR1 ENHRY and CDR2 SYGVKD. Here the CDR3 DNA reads TGTGCCATCAGTGAAACGACAGGGGGGAATTGGGATCAGCCCCAGCATTTT. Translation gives CAISETTGGNWDQPQHF.

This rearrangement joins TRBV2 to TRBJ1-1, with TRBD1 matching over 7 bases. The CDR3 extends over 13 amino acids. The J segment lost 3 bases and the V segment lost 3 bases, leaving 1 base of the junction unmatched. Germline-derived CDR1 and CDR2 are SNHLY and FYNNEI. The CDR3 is CASSDRGDTEAFF. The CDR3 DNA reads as TGTGCCAGCAGTGACAGGGGGGACACTGAAGCTTTCTTT.

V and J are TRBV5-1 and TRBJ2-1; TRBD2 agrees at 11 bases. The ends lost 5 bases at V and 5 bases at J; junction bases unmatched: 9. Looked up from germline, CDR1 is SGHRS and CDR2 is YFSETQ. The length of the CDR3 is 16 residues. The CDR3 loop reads CASRALSGGVNNEQFF. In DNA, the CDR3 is TGCGCCAGCAGGGCTCTTAGCGGGGGGGTTAACAATGAGCAGTTCTTC.

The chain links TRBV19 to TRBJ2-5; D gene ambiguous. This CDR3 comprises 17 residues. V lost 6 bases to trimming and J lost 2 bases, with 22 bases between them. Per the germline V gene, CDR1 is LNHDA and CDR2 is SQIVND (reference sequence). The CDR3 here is CASSSRVVANSQETQYF. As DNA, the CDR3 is TGTGCCAGTAGCTCCCGGGTCGTCGCGAACAGTCAAGAGACCCAGTACTTC.

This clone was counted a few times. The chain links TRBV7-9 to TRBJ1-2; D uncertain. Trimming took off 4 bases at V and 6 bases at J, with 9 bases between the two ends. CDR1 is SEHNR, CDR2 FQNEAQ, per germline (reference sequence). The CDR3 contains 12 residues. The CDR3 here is CASSYLPDGYTF. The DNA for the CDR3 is TGTGCCAGCAGCTACTTACCAGATGGCTACACCTTC.

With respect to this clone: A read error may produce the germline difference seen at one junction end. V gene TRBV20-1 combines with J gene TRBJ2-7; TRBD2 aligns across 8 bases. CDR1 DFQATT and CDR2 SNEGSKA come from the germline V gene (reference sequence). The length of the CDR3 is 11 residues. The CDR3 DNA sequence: TGCAGTCCCCTCGAAGCGGGGGACGTACGTTTC. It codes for CSPLEAGDVRF.

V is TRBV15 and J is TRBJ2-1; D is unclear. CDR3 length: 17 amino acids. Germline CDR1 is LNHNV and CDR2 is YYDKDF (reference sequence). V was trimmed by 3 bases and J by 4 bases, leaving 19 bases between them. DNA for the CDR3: TGTGCCACCAGCAGCCCCCTGAGGCAATTTTTTTACAATGAGCAGTTCTTC. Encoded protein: CATSSPLRQFFYNEQFF.

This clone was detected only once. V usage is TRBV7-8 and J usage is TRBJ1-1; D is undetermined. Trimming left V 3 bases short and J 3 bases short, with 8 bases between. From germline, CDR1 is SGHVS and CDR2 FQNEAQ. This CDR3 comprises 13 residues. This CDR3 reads CASSFYSDTEAFF. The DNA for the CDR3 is TGTGCCAGCAGCTTTTACAGCGACACTGAAGCTTTCTTT. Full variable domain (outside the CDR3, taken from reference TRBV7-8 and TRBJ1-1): GAGVSQSPRYKVAKRGQDVALRCDPISGHVSLFWYQQALGQGPEFLTYFQNEAQLDKSGLPSDRFFAERPEGSVSTLKIQRTQQEDSAVYLCASSFYSDTEAFFGQGTRLTVV.

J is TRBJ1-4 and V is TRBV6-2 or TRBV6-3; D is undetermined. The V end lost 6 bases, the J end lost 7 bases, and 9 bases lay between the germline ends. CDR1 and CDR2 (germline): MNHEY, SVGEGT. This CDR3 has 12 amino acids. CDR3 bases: TGTGCCAGCAGCGAGGGAGGTGAAAAACTGTTTTTT. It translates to CASSEGGEKLFF.

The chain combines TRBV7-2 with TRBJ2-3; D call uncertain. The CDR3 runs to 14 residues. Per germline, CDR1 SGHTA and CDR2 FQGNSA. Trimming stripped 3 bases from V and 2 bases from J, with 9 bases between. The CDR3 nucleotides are TGTGCCAGCAGCTTCTCGACCTACACAGATACGCAGTATTTT. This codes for CASSFSTYTDTQYF.

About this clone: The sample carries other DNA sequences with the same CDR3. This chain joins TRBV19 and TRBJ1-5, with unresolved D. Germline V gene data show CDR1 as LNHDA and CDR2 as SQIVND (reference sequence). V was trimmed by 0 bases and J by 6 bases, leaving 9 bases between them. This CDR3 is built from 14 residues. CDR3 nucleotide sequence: TGTGCCAGTAGTATAGATCTTGGCGGTCAGCCCCAGCATTTT. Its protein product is CASSIDLGGQPQHF.

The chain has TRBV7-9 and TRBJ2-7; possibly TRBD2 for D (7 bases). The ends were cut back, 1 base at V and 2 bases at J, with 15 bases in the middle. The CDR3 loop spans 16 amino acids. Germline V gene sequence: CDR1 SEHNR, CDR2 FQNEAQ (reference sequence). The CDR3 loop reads CASSLEWGGPPYEQYF. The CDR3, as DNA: TGTGCCAGCAGCTTAGAATGGGGGGGGCCCCCCTACGAGCAGTACTTC. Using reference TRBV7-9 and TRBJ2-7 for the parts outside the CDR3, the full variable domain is DTGVSQNPRHKITKRGQNVTFRCDPISEHNRLYWYRQTLGQGPEFLTYFQNEAQLEKSRLLSDRFSAERPKGSFSTLEIQRTEQGDSAMYLCASSLEWGGPPYEQYFGPGTRLTVT.